One and the same sample provided the 20 T cell receptor beta chains below, sequenced in a study of cytomegalovirus exposure and HLA in healthy donors. Primers for the PCR totalled 60 Vbeta and 13 Jbeta. TCRdb's table, derived via immunoSEQ multiplex PCR, lists solely in-frame clones and lacks some. The sample data list some 110,000 clones. The sequenced material came from PBMCs. These receptors were taken from a man aged 25 to 40 in good health and CMV-seronegative.

The chain couples TRBV7-2 to TRBJ2-1; D is uncertain. CDR1 and CDR2 (germline): SGHTA, FQGNSA. The V end lost 3 bases, the J end lost 1 base, and 7 bases lay between the germline ends. The CDR3 is made up of 14 amino acids. CDR3 amino acids: CASSFLASYNEQFF. The CDR3 DNA reads as TGTGCCAGCAGCTTTTTGGCTTCCTACAATGAGCAGTTCTTC. The full variable domain, rest sourced from reference TRBV7-2 and TRBJ2-1, is GAGVSQSPSNKVTEKGKDVELRCDPISGHTALYWYRQSLGQGLEFLIYFQGNSAPDKSGLPSDRFSAERTGGSVSTLTIQRTQQEDSAVYLCASSFLASYNEQFFGPGTRLTVL.

The gene calls are TRBV5-1 and TRBJ1-2, with D possibly matching TRBD1 (6 bases). V dropped 4 bases and J dropped 5 bases, with 21 bases sitting between them. The CDR3 has 16 amino acids. Germline V gene lookup returns CDR1 SGHRS and CDR2 YFSETQ. The CDR3 region is CASSRGTSQTGYGYTF. CDR3 DNA sequence: TGCGCCAGCAGCAGGGGGACCTCCCAAACTGGGTATGGCTACACCTTC.

The chain links TRBV19 to TRBJ1-5; possible D gene TRBD1, 5 bases. V lost 10 bases to trimming and J lost 1 base, with 17 bases between them. CDR1 and CDR2 from the germline V gene are LNHDA and SQIVND (reference sequence). The CDR3 sequence is 15 residues long. CDR3 nucleotide sequence: TGTGCCACCCGTGTTGGGGGGTCGAGCAATCAGCCCCAGCATTTT. It specifies CATRVGGSSNQPQHF.

CDR3 bases: TGTGCCAGCAGCCCGACAGGGGGCGTCAGGAATGAGCAGTTCTTC. Its translation is CASSPTGGVRNEQFF. The chain carries TRBV28 and TRBJ2-1; 10 positions agree with TRBD1. Germline values: CDR1 MDHEN, CDR2 SYDVKM. CDR3 length equals 15 residues. V lost 6 bases and J lost 7; bases outside the gene matches: 9.

The chain combines TRBV7-6 with TRBJ2-3; 11 bases map to TRBD2. J gave up 3 bases and V 5 bases, and 4 bases lay outside the gene matches. The CDR3 runs to 15 residues. Germline assignment: CDR1 SGHVS and CDR2 FNYEAQ. CDR3 in amino acids: CASSPRTSGTDTQYF. Here the CDR3 DNA reads TGTGCCAGCAGCCCCCGGACTAGCGGGACAGATACGCAGTATTTT.

The rearrangement joins TRBV6-6 to TRBJ2-4; TRBD2 matches at 8 bases. This CDR3 has 15 amino acids. Germline CDR1 and CDR2: MNHNY and SVGAGI (reference sequence). The V gene end was trimmed by 3 bases and the J gene end by 3 bases; junction bases not matched to a gene: 4. The CDR3 sequence: CASSYQLAVKNIQYF. The CDR3 nucleotides read TGTGCCAGCAGTTATCAACTAGCGGTCAAAAACATTCAGTACTTC.

The chain couples TRBV5-6 to TRBJ1-1; D gene ambiguous. From germline, CDR1 is SGHDT and CDR2 YYEEEE. V shed 2 bases and J shed 0 bases, with 11 bases lying between them. This CDR3 is built from 15 residues. The CDR3 DNA reads as TGTGCCAGCAGCTTTAGCGCAGGCATGAACACTGAAGCTTTCTTT. Protein sequence: CASSFSAGMNTEAFF.

The chain employs TRBV5-6 and TRBJ2-5; D is unresolved. The V gene lost 0 bases and the J gene lost 0 bases, with 15 bases spanning the gap. From germline, CDR1 is SGHDT and CDR2 YYEEEE. CDR3 length: 17 amino acids. The CDR3 protein is CASSLETGGWYQETQYF. Here the CDR3 DNA reads TGTGCCAGCAGCTTGGAGACTGGTGGCTGGTACCAAGAGACCCAGTACTTC.

V is TRBV11-3 and J is TRBJ1-2, with TRBD1 matching 8 bases. The CDR3 loop spans 14 amino acids. In germline, CDR1 is SGHNT, CDR2 YENEEA. V gave up 8 bases and J gave up 3 bases; unmatched junction bases: 8. In DNA form, the CDR3 reads TGTGCCAGCGCCTGGGACAGGTCATACTATGGCTACACCTTC. Amino acids: CASAWDRSYYGYTF.

Written as DNA, the CDR3 is TGTGCCAGTAGCCTCTCCGGGACAGCTGAAGCTTTCTTT. As protein: CASSLSGTAEAFF. The rearrangement joins TRBV19 to TRBJ1-1; 7 nucleotides line up with TRBD1. CDR1 LNHDA and CDR2 SQIVND come from the germline V gene (reference sequence). The CDR3 runs to 13 residues. J gave up 6 bases and V 6 bases, and 7 bases lay outside the gene matches.

This chain uses TRBV4-2 with TRBJ2-7; TRBD2 aligns across 8 bases. CDR1 and CDR2 from the germline V gene are LGHNA and YNFKEQ. The ends lost 0 bases at V and 4 bases at J; junction bases unmatched: 11. This CDR3 has 17 amino acids. CDR3 amino acids: CASSQDFAPGGVYEQYF. DNA of the CDR3: TGTGCCAGCAGCCAAGATTTTGCGCCGGGAGGGGTTTACGAGCAGTACTTC.

The chain employs TRBV13 and TRBJ2-3; 9 bases are a match to TRBD2. The CDR3 length is 14 residues. The junction had 3 bases not matched to a gene; V was cut back by 5 bases and J by 3 bases. From germline, CDR1 is PRHDT and CDR2 FYEKMQ (reference sequence). The CDR3 spells CASSGGGATDTQYF. As DNA, the CDR3 is TGTGCCAGCAGCGGCGGGGGGGCGACAGATACGCAGTATTTT.

This sequence joins TRBV6-7 and TRBJ1-5, with no clear D. TRBV6-7 is classed as an ORF, of uncertain function. This CDR3 contains 16 residues. With 0 bases removed from V and 11 bases from J, the gap between germline ends came to 20 bases. The CDR3 sequence is CASSYSRSIRPGAQHF. The CDR3 DNA reads as TGTGCCAGCAGTTACTCGAGGTCGATTAGACCCGGAGCCCAGCATTTT.

About this clone itself: This specimen includes other DNA sequences encoding the same CDR3. The rearrangement links TRBV19 to TRBJ2-5; D may be TRBD1 (6 bases). From germline, CDR1 is LNHDA and CDR2 SQIVND (reference sequence). The CDR3 is 15 residues long. V lost 1 base to trimming and J lost 1 base, with 10 bases between them. CDR3 sequence: CASSIGTGPQETQYF. The CDR3 DNA is TGTGCCAGTAGTATAGGAACAGGGCCCCAAGAGACCCAGTACTTC.

The gene calls are TRBV30 and TRBJ2-1; 13 nucleotides line up with TRBD2. This CDR3 region has 15 residues. CDR1 and CDR2 from the germline V gene are GTSNPN and SVGIG (reference sequence). After removal of 4 bases from V and 7 bases from J, the junction contained 7 bases not matched to a gene. CDR3 bases: TGTGCCTGGACCTCTGGACTAGCGGGAGTAAATGAGCAGTTCTTC. It translates to CAWTSGLAGVNEQFF.

The V and J genes are TRBV4-1 and TRBJ2-7; D is possibly TRBD1 (5 bases). V was clipped by 4 bases and J by 6 bases, with 16 bases between them. The CDR3 is made up of 14 amino acids. The V gene's germline CDR1 is MGHRA and CDR2 YSYEKL. The CDR3 sequence is CASSPLIQGPEQYF. The CDR3 nucleotides are TGCGCCAGCAGCCCCTTAATCCAGGGTCCCGAGCAGTACTTC.

The chain employs TRBV28 and TRBJ1-1; D perhaps matches TRBD1 (6 bases). Between the trimmed V and J ends, which lost 7 bases and 2 bases, there was a span of 11 bases. Germline assignment: CDR1 MDHEN and CDR2 SYDVKM. CDR3 length: 13 amino acids. CDR3 sequence reads: CASNYRANTEAFF. CDR3 sequence (DNA): TGTGCCAGCAATTACAGGGCTAACACTGAAGCTTTCTTT.

The chain has TRBV7-2 and TRBJ2-7; 9 bases map to TRBD2. CDR1 SGHTA and CDR2 FQGNSA come from the germline V gene. CDR3 length equals 15 residues. V shed 5 bases and J 4 bases; nucleotides not matched to a gene: 9. The CDR3 DNA reads TGTGCCAGCAGCCCTGCGGGTAGCGGGGGATACGAGCAGTACTTC. This gives the protein CASSPAGSGGYEQYF.

J is TRBJ2-4 and V is TRBV7-9; 13 nucleotides agree with TRBD2. CDR3 length: 19 amino acids. V trimming: 3 bases; J trimming: 3 bases; junction bases outside the gene matches: 11. CDR1 is SEHNR and CDR2 is FQNEAQ in the germline V gene (reference sequence). CDR3 bases: TGTGCCAGCAGCTTTGCCACTAGCGGGAGGGAGTTAGTCAAAAACATTCAGTACTTC. This codes for CASSFATSGRELVKNIQYF. Using reference TRBV7-9 and TRBJ2-4 for the parts outside the CDR3, the full variable domain is DTGVSQNPRHKITKRGQNVTFRCDPISEHNRLYWYRQTLGQGPEFLTYFQNEAQLEKSRLLSDRFSAERPKGSFSTLEIQRTEQGDSAMYLCASSFATSGRELVKNIQYFGAGTRLSVL.

The chain is built from TRBV6-5 and TRBJ2-3, with TRBD2 matching over 9 bases. Germline V lookup: CDR1 MNHEY, CDR2 SVGAGI. The CDR3 is made up of 12 amino acids. V was clipped by 8 bases and J by 8 bases; unmatched bases: 5. CDR3: CASRTSVGTQYF. In DNA form, the CDR3 reads TGTGCCAGCCGGACTAGCGTCGGTACGCAGTATTTT.